The clone carrying this T cell receptor (beta chain) was found many times. Its specificity is not known. These data are taken from a study of T cells in Graves' hyperthyroidism and ophthalmopathy. General study findings and limits: The model anticipated ophthalmopathy a median around 6 months pre-onset. In simple terms, a model built on 13 V-J features told ophthalmopathy apart from stable hyperthyroidism.

Exclusion followed for patients with uncontrolled infection, other autoimmune disease, pregnancy or lactation. TCR beta CDR3 sequences were amplified from RNA transcripts. An initial round of RT-PCR targeting the TCR CDR3 relied on the HTBI primer set. TCRdb recomputed calls from the multiplex PCR reads with MiXCR, one row per CDR3 protein. The sample yields approximately 400,000 distinct CDR3 sequences, around an eighth seen once. Germline V gives CDR1 MNHNS, CDR2 SASEGT. CDR3 size: 15 residues. The V gene lost 1 base and the J gene lost 3 bases, with 12 bases spanning the gap. Sequencing was performed on blood. This receptor was obtained from a man aged 50-59 years with Graves' ophthalmopathy. The chain recombines TRBV6-1 with TRBJ1-1; D is unresolved. The CDR3 DNA reads as TGTGCCAGCAGTGAAGTTATGGTCAGCTACACTGAAGCTTTCTTT. The encoded protein is CASSEVMVSYTEAFF.